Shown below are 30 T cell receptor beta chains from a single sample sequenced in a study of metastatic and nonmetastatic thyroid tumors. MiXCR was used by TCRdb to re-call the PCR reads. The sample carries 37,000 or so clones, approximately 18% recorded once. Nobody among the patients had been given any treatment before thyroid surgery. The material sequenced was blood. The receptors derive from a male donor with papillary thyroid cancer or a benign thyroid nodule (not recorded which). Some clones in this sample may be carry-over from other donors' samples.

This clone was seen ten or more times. The CDR3 here is CASSGQGRRAQYF. The CDR3 nucleotides are TGTGCCAGCAGTGGACAGGGGCGCAGGGCCCAGTACTTC. The rearrangement links TRBV12-3 or TRBV12-4 to TRBJ2-5; 9 bases are shared with TRBD1. CDR3 size: 13 residues. With 5 bases clipped from V and 9 bases from J, the junction kept 7 bases outside the gene matches.

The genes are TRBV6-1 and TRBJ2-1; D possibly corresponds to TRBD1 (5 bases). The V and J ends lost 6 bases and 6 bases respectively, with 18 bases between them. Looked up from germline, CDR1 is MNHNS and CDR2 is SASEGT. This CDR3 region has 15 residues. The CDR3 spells CASSERTWGGNEQFF. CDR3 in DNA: TGTGCCAGCAGCGAACGGACATGGGGTGGCAATGAGCAGTTCTTC.

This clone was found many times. CDR3 nucleotide sequence: TGTGCCAGCAGCTCTGAAGACAGGCAGCCCCAGCATTTT. This encodes CASSSEDRQPQHF. V is TRBV7-6 and J is TRBJ1-5, with a tentative D call TRBD1 (6 bases). The V end was cut by 4 bases, the J end by 7 bases, with 11 bases between. From germline, CDR1 is SGHVS and CDR2 FNYEAQ. This CDR3 has 13 residues.

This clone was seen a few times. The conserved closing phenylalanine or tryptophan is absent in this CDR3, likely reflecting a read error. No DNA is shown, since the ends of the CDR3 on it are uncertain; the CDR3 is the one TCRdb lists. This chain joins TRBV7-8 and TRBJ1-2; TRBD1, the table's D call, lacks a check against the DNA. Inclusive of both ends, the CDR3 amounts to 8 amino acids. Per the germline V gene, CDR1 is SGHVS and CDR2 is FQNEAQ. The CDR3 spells CASSKSGT.

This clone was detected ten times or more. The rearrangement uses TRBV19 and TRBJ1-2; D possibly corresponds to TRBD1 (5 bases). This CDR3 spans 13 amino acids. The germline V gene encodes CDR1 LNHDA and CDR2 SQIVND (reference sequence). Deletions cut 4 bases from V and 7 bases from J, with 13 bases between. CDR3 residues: CASSRARVSGYTF. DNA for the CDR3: TGTGCCAGTAGTAGGGCCAGGGTCTCTGGCTACACCTTC.

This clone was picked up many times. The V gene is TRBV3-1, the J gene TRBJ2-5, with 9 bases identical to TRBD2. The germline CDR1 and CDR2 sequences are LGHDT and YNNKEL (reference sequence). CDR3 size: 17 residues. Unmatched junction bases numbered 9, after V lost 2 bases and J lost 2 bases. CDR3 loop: CASSQTPAGGDQETQYF. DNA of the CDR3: TGTGCCAGCAGCCAAACCCCCGCGGGGGGGGATCAAGAGACCCAGTACTTC.

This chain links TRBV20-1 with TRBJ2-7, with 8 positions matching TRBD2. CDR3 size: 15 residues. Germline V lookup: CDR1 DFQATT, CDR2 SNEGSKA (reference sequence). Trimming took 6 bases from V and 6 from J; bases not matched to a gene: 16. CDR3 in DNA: TGCAGTGCGACTAGATCCTCCGGGACTAGTGGCGAGCAGTACTTC. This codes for CSATRSSGTSGEQYF.

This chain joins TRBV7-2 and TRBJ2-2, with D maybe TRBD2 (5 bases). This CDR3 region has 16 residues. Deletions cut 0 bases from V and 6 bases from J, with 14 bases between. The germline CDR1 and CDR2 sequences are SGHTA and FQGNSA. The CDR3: CASSLASAGTAGELFF. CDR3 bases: TGTGCCAGCAGCTTAGCGTCTGCGGGTACGGCCGGGGAGCTGTTTTTT.

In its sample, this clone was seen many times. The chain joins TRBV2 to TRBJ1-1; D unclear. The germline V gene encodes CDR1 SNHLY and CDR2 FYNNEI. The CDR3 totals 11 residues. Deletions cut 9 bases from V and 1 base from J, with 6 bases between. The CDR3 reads CARSQNTEAFF. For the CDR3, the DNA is TGTGCCAGAAGTCAGAACACTGAAGCTTTCTTT.

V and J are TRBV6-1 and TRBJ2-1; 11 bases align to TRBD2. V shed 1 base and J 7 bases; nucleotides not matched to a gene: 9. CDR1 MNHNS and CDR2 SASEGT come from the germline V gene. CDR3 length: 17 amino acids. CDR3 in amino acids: CASSEVFSGRARNEQFF. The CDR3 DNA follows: TGTGCCAGCAGTGAAGTTTTTAGCGGGAGGGCGAGGAATGAGCAGTTCTTC.

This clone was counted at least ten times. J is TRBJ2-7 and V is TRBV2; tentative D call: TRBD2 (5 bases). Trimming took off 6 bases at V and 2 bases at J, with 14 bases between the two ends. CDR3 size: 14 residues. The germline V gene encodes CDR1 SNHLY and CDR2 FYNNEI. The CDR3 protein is CASRETQAAYEQYF. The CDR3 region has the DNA TGTGCCAGCAGGGAGACCCAAGCGGCCTACGAGCAGTACTTC.

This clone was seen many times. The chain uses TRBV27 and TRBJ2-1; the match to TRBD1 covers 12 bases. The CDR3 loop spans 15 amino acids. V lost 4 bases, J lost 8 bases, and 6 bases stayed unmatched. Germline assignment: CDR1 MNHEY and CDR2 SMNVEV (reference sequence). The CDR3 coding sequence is TGTGCCAGCAGTTCCCCGGGACAGGGGGCCCATGAGCAGTTCTTC. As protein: CASSSPGQGAHEQFF.

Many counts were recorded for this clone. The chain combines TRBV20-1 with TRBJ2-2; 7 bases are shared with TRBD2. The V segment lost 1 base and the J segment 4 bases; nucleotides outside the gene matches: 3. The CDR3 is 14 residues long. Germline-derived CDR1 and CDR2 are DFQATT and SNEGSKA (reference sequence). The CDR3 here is CSARVAGRTGELFF. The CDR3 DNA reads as TGCAGTGCTAGAGTAGCGGGTCGCACCGGGGAGCTGTTTTTT.

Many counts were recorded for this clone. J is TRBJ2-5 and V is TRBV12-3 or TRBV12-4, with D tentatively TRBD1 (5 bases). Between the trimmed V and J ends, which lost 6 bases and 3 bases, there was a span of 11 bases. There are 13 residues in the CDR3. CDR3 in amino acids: CASRAQGEETQYF. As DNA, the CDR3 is TGTGCCAGCAGGGCGCAGGGCGAAGAGACCCAGTACTTC.

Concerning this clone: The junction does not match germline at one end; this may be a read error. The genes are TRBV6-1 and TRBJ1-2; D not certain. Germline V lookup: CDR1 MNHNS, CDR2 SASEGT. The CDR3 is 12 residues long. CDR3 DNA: TGTGCCAGCGGTGGGCCCCACTATGTCTACACCTTC. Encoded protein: CASGGPHYVYTF.

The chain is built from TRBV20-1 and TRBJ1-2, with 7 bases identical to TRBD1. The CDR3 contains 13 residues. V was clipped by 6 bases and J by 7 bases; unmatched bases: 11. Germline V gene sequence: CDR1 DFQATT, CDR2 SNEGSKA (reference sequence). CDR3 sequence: CSAGETGFSGYTF. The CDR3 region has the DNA TGCAGTGCGGGGGAGACAGGGTTCTCTGGCTACACCTTC.

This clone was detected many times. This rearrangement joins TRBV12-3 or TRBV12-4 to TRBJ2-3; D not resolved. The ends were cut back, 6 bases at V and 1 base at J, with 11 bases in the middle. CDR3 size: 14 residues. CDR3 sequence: CASSPIGGTDTQYF. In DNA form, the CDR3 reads TGTGCCAGCAGCCCAATTGGTGGCACAGATACGCAGTATTTT.

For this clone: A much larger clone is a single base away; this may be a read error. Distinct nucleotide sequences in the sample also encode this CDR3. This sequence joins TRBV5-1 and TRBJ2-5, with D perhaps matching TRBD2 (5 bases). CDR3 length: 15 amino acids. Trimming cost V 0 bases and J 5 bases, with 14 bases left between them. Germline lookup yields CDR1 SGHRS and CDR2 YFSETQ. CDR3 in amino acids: CASSLGPVLVETQYF. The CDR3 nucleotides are TGCGCCAGCAGCTTGGGCCCCGTACTAGTGGAGACCCAGTACTTC.

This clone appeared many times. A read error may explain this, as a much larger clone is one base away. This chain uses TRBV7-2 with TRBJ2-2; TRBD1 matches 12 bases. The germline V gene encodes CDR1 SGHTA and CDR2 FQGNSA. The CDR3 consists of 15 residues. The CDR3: CASWGTGGRTRELFF. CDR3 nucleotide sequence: TGTGCCAGTTGGGGGACAGGGGGCCGCACCAGGGAGCTGTTTTTT.

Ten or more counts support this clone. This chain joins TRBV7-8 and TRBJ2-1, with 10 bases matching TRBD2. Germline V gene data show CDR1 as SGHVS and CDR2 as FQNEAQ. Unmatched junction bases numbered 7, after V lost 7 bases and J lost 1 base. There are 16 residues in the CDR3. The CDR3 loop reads CASISSGGNSYNEQFF. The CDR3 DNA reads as TGTGCCAGCATATCTAGCGGGGGAAATTCCTACAATGAGCAGTTCTTC. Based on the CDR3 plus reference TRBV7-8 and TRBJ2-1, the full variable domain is GAGVSQSPRYKVAKRGQDVALRCDPISGHVSLFWYQQALGQGPEFLTYFQNEAQLDKSGLPSDRFFAERPEGSVSTLKIQRTQQEDSAVYLCASISSGGNSYNEQFFGPGTRLTVL.

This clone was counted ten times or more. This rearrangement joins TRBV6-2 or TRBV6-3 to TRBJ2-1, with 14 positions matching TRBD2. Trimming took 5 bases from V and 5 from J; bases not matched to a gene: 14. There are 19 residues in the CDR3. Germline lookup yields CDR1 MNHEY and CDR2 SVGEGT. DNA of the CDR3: TGTGCCAGCAGTCCAAAGGGGGGGACTAGCGGGAGATACCACAATGAGCAGTTCTTC. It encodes CASSPKGGTSGRYHNEQFF.

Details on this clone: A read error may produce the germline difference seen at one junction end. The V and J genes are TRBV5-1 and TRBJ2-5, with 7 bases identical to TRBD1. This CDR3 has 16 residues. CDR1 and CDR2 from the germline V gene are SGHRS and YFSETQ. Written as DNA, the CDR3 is TGCGACAGCAGCTTGGAGCCTCCGACAGGGCTAGAGACCAAGTACTTC. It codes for CDSSLEPPTGLETKYF. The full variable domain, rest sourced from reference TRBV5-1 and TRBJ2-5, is KAGVTQTPRYLIKTRGQQVTLSCSPISGHRSVSWYQQTPGQGLQFLFEYFSETQRNKGNFPGRFSGRQFSNSRSEMNVSTLELGDSALYLCDSSLEPPTGLETKYFGPGTRLLVL.

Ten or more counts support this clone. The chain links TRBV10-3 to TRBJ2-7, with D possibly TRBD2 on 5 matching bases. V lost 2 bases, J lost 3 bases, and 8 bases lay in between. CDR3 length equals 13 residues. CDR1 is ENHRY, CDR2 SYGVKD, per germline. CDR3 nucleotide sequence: TGTGCCATCAGTGAGATCCGGGACTACGAGCAGTACTTC. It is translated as CAISEIRDYEQYF.

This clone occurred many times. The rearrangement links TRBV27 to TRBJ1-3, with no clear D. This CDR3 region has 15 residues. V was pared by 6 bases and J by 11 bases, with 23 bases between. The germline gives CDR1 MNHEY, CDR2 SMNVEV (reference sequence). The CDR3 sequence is CASRIRPLARLSIYF. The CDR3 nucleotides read TGTGCCAGCAGAATACGTCCCCTTGCGAGGCTATCCATATATTTT.

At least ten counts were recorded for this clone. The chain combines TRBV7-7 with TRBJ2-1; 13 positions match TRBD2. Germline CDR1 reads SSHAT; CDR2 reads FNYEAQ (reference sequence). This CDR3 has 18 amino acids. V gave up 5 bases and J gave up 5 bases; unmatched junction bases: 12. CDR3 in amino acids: CASSNTHGLAGVDNEQFF. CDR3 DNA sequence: TGTGCCAGCAGCAACACACACGGACTAGCGGGAGTTGACAATGAGCAGTTCTTC. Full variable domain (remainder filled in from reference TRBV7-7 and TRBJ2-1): GAGVSQSPRYKVTKRGQDVTLRCDPISSHATLYWYQQALGQGPEFLTYFNYEAQPDKSGLPSDRFSAERPEGSISTLTIQRTEQRDSAMYRCASSNTHGLAGVDNEQFFGPGTRLTVL.

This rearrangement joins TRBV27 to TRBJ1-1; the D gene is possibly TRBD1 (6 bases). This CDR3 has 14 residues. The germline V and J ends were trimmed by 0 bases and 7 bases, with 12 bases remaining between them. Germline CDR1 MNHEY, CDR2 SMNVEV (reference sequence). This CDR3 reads CASSLSGQSNEAFF. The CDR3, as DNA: TGTGCCAGCAGTTTATCAGGACAGTCAAATGAAGCTTTCTTT.

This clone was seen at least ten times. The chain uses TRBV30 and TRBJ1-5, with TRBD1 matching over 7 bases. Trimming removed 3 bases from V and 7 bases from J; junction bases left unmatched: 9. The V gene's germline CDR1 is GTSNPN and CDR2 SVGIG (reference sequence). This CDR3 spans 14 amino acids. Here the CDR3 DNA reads TGTGCCTGGAGCTTGACAGGGTCAGGGCAGCCCCAGCATTTT. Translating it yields CAWSLTGSGQPQHF.

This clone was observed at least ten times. The CDR3 spells CASIRIAGINEQFF. DNA for the CDR3: TGTGCCAGCATTAGAATAGCGGGGATAAATGAGCAGTTCTTC. The V and J genes are TRBV7-9 and TRBJ2-1; 8 positions match TRBD2. Germline CDR1 reads SEHNR; CDR2 reads FQNEAQ (reference sequence). V lost 7 bases, J lost 7 bases, and 9 bases stayed unmatched. The CDR3 covers 14 residues.

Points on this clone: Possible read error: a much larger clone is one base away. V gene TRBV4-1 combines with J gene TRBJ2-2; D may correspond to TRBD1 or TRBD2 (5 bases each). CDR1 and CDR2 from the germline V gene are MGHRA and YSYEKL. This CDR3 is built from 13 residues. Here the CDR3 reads CASSQRGLGEPFF. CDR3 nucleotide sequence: TGCGCCAGCAGCCAACGGGGCCTCGGGGAGCCGTTTTTT.

The CDR3 here is CASSEDPGIAGVSEQYF. The CDR3 DNA reads TGTGCCAGCAGTGAAGATCCCGGGATAGCGGGAGTATCCGAGCAGTACTTC. J is TRBJ2-7 and V is TRBV6-1; 9 bases map to TRBD2. The V gene's germline CDR1 is MNHNS and CDR2 SASEGT. The V gene end was trimmed by 1 base and the J gene end by 6 bases; junction bases not matched to a gene: 13. The CDR3 consists of 17 residues.